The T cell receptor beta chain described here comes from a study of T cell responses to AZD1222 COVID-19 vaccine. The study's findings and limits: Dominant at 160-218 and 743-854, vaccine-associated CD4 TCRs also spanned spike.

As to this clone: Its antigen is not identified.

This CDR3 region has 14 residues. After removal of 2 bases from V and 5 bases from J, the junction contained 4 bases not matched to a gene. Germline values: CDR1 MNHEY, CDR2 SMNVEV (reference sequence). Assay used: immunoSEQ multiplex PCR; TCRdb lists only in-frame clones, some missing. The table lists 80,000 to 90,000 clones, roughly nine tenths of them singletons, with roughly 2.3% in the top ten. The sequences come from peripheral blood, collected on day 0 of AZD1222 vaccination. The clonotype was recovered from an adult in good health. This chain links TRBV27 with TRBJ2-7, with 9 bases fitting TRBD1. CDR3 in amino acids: CASSLRTGVDEQYF. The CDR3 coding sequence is TGTGCCAGCAGTTTACGGACAGGGGTTGACGAGCAGTACTTC.